These 13 T cell receptor beta chains share one sample of origin, sequenced in a study of blood T cell repertoires in COVID-19. Method: immunoSEQ multiplex PCR; TCRdb's copy keeps in-frame clones and lacks some. The sample shows fewer than 350,000 clones, around 90% of them seen only once. The sequenced sample was PBMCs or T cells enriched from blood (not recorded which). Every receptor here comes from a man in his sixties who had recovered from COVID-19.

This chain links TRBV28 with TRBJ1-1; D gene uncertain. The CDR3 is 12 residues long. V gave up 2 bases and J gave up 6 bases, with 7 bases separating them. The germline V gene has CDR1 MDHEN and CDR2 SYDVKM. The CDR3 sequence is CASSLTMPEAFF. As DNA, the CDR3 is TGTGCCAGCAGTTTAACAATGCCTGAAGCTTTCTTT. Full variable domain (rest looked up from reference TRBV28 and TRBJ1-1): DVKVTQSSRYLVKRTGEKVFLECVQDMDHENMFWYRQDPGLGLRLIYFSYDVKMKEKGDIPEGYSVSREKKERFSLILESASTNQTSMYLCASSLTMPEAFFGQGTRLTVV.

The rearrangement links TRBV20-1 to TRBJ1-4; 8 nucleotides line up with TRBD1. This CDR3 is 11 amino acids long. The germline gives CDR1 DFQATT, CDR2 SNEGSKA (reference sequence). The V segment lost 5 bases and the J segment 10 bases; nucleotides outside the gene matches: 3. CDR3 loop: CSAGTGGKLFF. DNA of the CDR3: TGCAGTGCTGGAACAGGGGGAAAACTGTTTTTT.

The J gene is TRBJ2-7, the V gene TRBV6-5; 8 nucleotides match TRBD2. V lost 6 bases and J lost 2; bases outside the gene matches: 9. The germline V gene encodes CDR1 MNHEY and CDR2 SVGAGI. The CDR3 runs 15 residues. The CDR3 loop is CASSQGLVETYEQYF. The CDR3 region has the DNA TGTGCCAGCAGCCAGGGACTAGTCGAGACCTACGAGCAGTACTTC.

The CDR3 sequence: CASSDRDNQPQHF. The CDR3 DNA follows: TGTGCCAGTTCGGACAGGGATAATCAGCCCCAGCATTTT. The chain combines TRBV7-2 with TRBJ1-5, with TRBD1 identical over 8 bases. The CDR3 loop spans 13 amino acids. V trimming: 9 bases; J trimming: 4 bases; junction bases outside the gene matches: 5. Germline loops: CDR1 SGHTA, CDR2 FQGNSA.

The chain has TRBV29-1 and TRBJ2-7, with a weak D call TRBD2 (6 bases). The CDR3 contains 11 residues. The V and J ends lost 7 bases and 1 base respectively, with 8 bases between them. Germline-derived CDR1 and CDR2 are SQVTM and ANQGSEA. The CDR3 DNA reads TGCAGCGCCGGAGGGTCCTACGAGCAGTACTTC. Translated: CSAGGSYEQYF.

The sample holds one count of this clone. The V call is TRBV28, the J call TRBJ1-6, with 12 nucleotides matching TRBD1. The CDR3 loop spans 16 amino acids. With V trimmed by 6 bases and J by 13 bases, 13 bases remained unmatched. CDR1 MDHEN and CDR2 SYDVKM come from the germline V gene. Written as DNA, the CDR3 is TGTGCCAGCAGGGTGCCGGGACAGGGGGCCGCGGGGCCCCTCCACTTT. It codes for CASRVPGQGAAGPLHF.

The chain combines TRBV11-2 with TRBJ2-7, with D maybe TRBD2 (5 bases). Germline values: CDR1 SGHAT, CDR2 FQNNGV. This CDR3 is built from 17 residues. The V end lost 0 bases, the J end lost 4 bases, and 19 bases lay between the germline ends. The CDR3 protein is CASSLDLGRGPSYEQYF. CDR3 nucleotide sequence: TGTGCCAGCAGCTTAGATCTGGGTCGGGGTCCGAGTTACGAGCAGTACTTC.

This clone showed up just once. J is TRBJ2-1 and V is TRBV7-2, with TRBD1 matching 9 bases. The CDR3 extends over 16 amino acids. V was pared by 1 base and J by 3 bases, with 4 bases of the junction left unmatched. Germline-derived CDR1 and CDR2 are SGHTA and FQGNSA. The CDR3 DNA follows: TGTGCCAGCAGCTTAGTGGGACAGGGCTACTACAATGAGCAGTTCTTC. As protein: CASSLVGQGYYNEQFF.

The chain is built from TRBV28 and TRBJ2-7, with D hard to call. The length of the CDR3 is 12 residues. The V end lost 5 bases, the J end lost 2 bases, and 7 bases lay between the germline ends. Germline V gene sequence: CDR1 MDHEN, CDR2 SYDVKM. The CDR3 region is CASSLPAYEQYF. The DNA of the CDR3 is TGTGCCAGCAGTCTGCCAGCCTACGAGCAGTACTTC.

This clone was observed a single time. This chain joins TRBV7-9 and TRBJ1-1; possible D gene TRBD1, 6 bases. This CDR3 region has 18 residues. V lost 0 bases and J lost 1, with 18 bases in between. The germline V gene has CDR1 SEHNR and CDR2 FQNEAQ (reference sequence). CDR3 sequence (DNA): TGTGCCAGCAGCTTAGCCAAACAGGGATTAATGCGGAACACTGAAGCTTTCTTT. Protein sequence: CASSLAKQGLMRNTEAFF.

Here the CDR3 DNA reads TGTGCCAGCAGCTTAAGGCGGGGGGCTGAAGCTTTCTTT. As protein: CASSLRRGAEAFF. The rearrangement links TRBV13 to TRBJ1-1; D might be TRBD1 (5 bases). Trimming shortened V by 2 bases and J by 6 bases, and 10 bases separated the two germline ends. CDR1 and CDR2 (germline): PRHDT, FYEKMQ (reference sequence). This CDR3 is 13 amino acids long.

The chain couples TRBV9 to TRBJ2-2; tentatively, D is TRBD2 (6 bases). Germline-derived CDR1 and CDR2 are SGDLS and YYNGEE. The CDR3 sequence is 16 residues long. The V and J ends lost 4 bases and 1 base respectively, with 14 bases between them. The CDR3 protein is CASSLGAGQNTGELFF. The CDR3 coding sequence is TGTGCCAGCAGCCTTGGGGCGGGGCAGAACACCGGGGAGCTGTTTTTT. The entire variable domain, with the rest obtained from reference TRBV9 and TRBJ2-2, is as follows: DSGVTQTPKHLITATGQRVTLRCSPRSGDLSVYWYQQSLDQGLQFLIQYYNGEERAKGNILERFSAQQFPDLHSELNLSSLELGDSALYFCASSLGAGQNTGELFFGEGSRLTVL.

The J gene is TRBJ2-1, the V gene TRBV24-1, with 8 bases lining up with TRBD1. The V gene end was trimmed by 0 bases and the J gene end by 9 bases; junction bases not matched to a gene: 6. The CDR3 runs to 15 residues. Germline V gene lookup returns CDR1 KGHDR and CDR2 SFDVKD. Here the CDR3 DNA reads TGTGCCACCAGTGATTTGCGACAGGGGACGGGTGAGCAGTTCTTC. Translating it yields CATSDLRQGTGEQFF.